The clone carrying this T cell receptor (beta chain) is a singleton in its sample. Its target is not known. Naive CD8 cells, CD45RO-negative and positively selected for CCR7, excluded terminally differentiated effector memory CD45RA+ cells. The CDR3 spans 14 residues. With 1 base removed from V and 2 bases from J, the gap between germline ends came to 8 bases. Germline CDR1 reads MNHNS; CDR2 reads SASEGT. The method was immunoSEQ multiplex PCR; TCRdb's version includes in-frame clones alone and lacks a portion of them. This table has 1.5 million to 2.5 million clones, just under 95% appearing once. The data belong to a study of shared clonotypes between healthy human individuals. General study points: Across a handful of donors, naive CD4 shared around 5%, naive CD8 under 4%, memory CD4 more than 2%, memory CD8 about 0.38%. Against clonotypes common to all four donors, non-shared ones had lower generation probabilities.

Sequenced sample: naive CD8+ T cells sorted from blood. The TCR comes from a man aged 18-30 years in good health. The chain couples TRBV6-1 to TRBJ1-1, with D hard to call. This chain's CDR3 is CASSEVVVNTEAFF. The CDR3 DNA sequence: TGTGCCAGCAGTGAAGTGGTAGTAAACACTGAAGCTTTCTTT.